Listed here are 16 T cell receptor beta chains from one sample, sequenced in a study of metastatic and nonmetastatic thyroid tumors. Via MiXCR, TCRdb re-called the PCR reads. The sample shows 10,000 to 15,000 clones, approximately 26% of them seen only once. Not a single patient had been given any form of treatment at any point before undergoing thyroid surgery. Sequencing input: tumor tissue. Every receptor here comes from a female donor with papillary thyroid cancer or a benign thyroid nodule (not recorded which). Some clones in this sample may be carry-over from other donors' samples.

This sequence joins TRBV20-1 and TRBJ1-6; possible D gene TRBD1, 6 bases. The germline V and J ends were trimmed by 5 bases and 10 bases, with 18 bases remaining between them. The germline gives CDR1 DFQATT, CDR2 SNEGSKA (reference sequence). The CDR3 extends over 14 amino acids. The CDR3 sequence is CSAPGGRVDSPLHF. The CDR3 region has the DNA TGCAGTGCTCCTGGGGGCAGGGTAGACTCACCCCTCCACTTT.

This clone was observed many times. The rearrangement uses TRBV18 and TRBJ1-3; the D is unclear. V lost 4 bases and J lost 0, with 10 bases in between. CDR3 length: 15 residues. The germline CDR1 and CDR2 sequences are KGHSH and LQKENI. For the CDR3, the DNA is TGTGCCAGCTCACTAGGCAGTCCCTCTGGAAACACCATATATTTT. As protein: CASSLGSPSGNTIYF.

In this sample, this clone turned up many times. This chain's CDR3 is CSARMSGANYGYTF. In DNA, the CDR3 is TGCAGTGCTAGGATGTCAGGAGCTAACTATGGCTACACCTTC. The chain employs TRBV20-1 and TRBJ1-2; D call uncertain. The CDR3 is 14 residues long. Trimming removed 3 bases from V and 0 bases from J, with 11 bases in between. CDR1 and CDR2 (germline): DFQATT, SNEGSKA (reference sequence).

This clone was seen only a few times. This may be a read error, as it is one base from a much larger clone. CDR3: CASKKSHFGTRYF. The CDR3 nucleotides are TGTGCCAGCAAAAAGTCGCACTTTGGGACCCGGTACTTC. The chain uses TRBV6-1 and TRBJ2-5, with D perhaps being TRBD1 or TRBD2 (5 bases each). In germline, CDR1 is MNHNS, CDR2 SASEGT. The CDR3 length is 13 residues.

This clone was detected only a few times. The rearrangement links TRBV10-3 to TRBJ1-5; D might be TRBD1 (5 bases). The V gene's germline CDR1 is ENHRY and CDR2 SYGVKD. The ends were cut back, 6 bases at V and 5 bases at J, with 14 bases in the middle. The CDR3 has 14 residues. CDR3 residues: CAIREGLLDQPQHF. As DNA, the CDR3 is TGTGCCATCAGAGAGGGACTCCTCGATCAGCCCCAGCATTTT.

A note on this clone: A junction boundary mismatches the germline segment, possibly from a read error. This chain connects TRBV19 to TRBJ1-1; weak D call: TRBD1 (6 bases). The CDR3 has 13 residues. CDR1 is LNHDA, CDR2 SQIVND, per germline (reference sequence). The CDR3 sequence: CSSSTQGRTEAFF. DNA of the CDR3: TGTTCCAGTAGTACGCAGGGGCGGACTGAAGCTTTCTTT.

In its sample, this clone ranks as medium-sized. This chain uses TRBV10-3 with TRBJ2-7, with 7 bases lining up with TRBD1. The CDR3 length is 15 residues. Germline CDR1 reads ENHRY; CDR2 reads SYGVKD. The V segment lost 0 bases and the J segment 6 bases; nucleotides outside the gene matches: 8. CDR3: CAISESRDSGSEQYF. The CDR3 DNA reads TGTGCCATCAGTGAGTCCCGGGACAGTGGATCCGAGCAGTACTTC.

The chain is built from TRBV5-4 and TRBJ1-1, with 7 bases aligning to TRBD1. J lost 0 bases, V lost 2 bases, and 4 bases had no gene match. Germline V gene lookup returns CDR1 SGHNT and CDR2 YYREEE (reference sequence). There are 15 residues in the CDR3. The CDR3 DNA reads TGTGCCAGCAGCTTTGTGGACAGGTTGAACACTGAAGCTTTCTTT. It is translated as CASSFVDRLNTEAFF.

CDR3 sequence reads: CASSLDRHTEAFF. The CDR3 DNA is TGTGCCAGCAGCTTGGACAGGCACACTGAAGCTTTCTTT. V and J are TRBV7-9 and TRBJ1-1, with 7 bases aligning to TRBD1. CDR3 length: 13 residues. Trimming cost V 3 bases and J 3 bases; bases outside gene matches: 1. Per germline, CDR1 SEHNR and CDR2 FQNEAQ (reference sequence).

By sample fraction, this clone is medium-sized. The rearrangement links TRBV6-1 to TRBJ2-2, with TRBD1 as a possible D gene (6 bases). Trimming stripped 5 bases from V and 5 bases from J, with 15 bases between. The CDR3 is 15 amino acids. Germline CDR1 MNHNS, CDR2 SASEGT. CDR3 protein: CASSTGMMGTGELFF. CDR3 sequence (DNA): TGTGCCAGCAGTACAGGGATGATGGGGACCGGGGAGCTGTTTTTT.

CDR3 residues: CASSVAASTDTQYF. In DNA, the CDR3 is TGTGCCAGCAGCGTAGCGGCTAGCACAGATACGCAGTATTTT. The chain combines TRBV9 with TRBJ2-3; D uncertain. The CDR3 spans 14 residues. Between the trimmed V and J ends, which lost 0 bases and 0 bases, there was a span of 5 bases. The germline V gene encodes CDR1 SGDLS and CDR2 YYNGEE.

This clone is labeled medium-sized (0.01 to 0.1%). The chain couples TRBV6-1 to TRBJ1-2; D is undetermined. The CDR3 spans 15 residues. V lost 0 bases to trimming and J lost 4 bases, with 12 bases between them. From germline, CDR1 is MNHNS and CDR2 SASEGT. CDR3 sequence (DNA): TGTGCCAGCAGTGAAGCAGGGAGTCTATCCTATGGCTACACCTTC. Its translation: CASSEAGSLSYGYTF.

This clone occurred a few times. This chain uses TRBV7-3 with TRBJ2-7; TRBD1 matches 8 bases. Germline CDR1 reads SGHTA; CDR2 reads FQGTGA. The CDR3 runs to 13 residues. Germline trimming cut 5 bases from V and 5 bases from J; bases unmatched to any gene: 5. The CDR3 sequence is CASSVGQGNEQYF. The CDR3 DNA follows: TGTGCCAGCAGCGTAGGACAGGGTAACGAGCAGTACTTC.

V usage is TRBV7-2 and J usage is TRBJ2-7; possibly TRBD1 or TRBD2 for D (5 bases each). This CDR3 has 15 residues. CDR1 is SGHTA, CDR2 FQGNSA, per germline. The V and J ends lost 1 base and 6 bases respectively, with 16 bases between them. This chain's CDR3 is CASSLDRGAPVEQYF. For the CDR3, the DNA is TGTGCCAGCAGCTTAGATAGGGGAGCCCCAGTCGAGCAGTACTTC.

This clone occurred many times. The CDR3 spells CASCYGATSPLHF. The CDR3, as DNA: TGCGCCAGCTGTTACGGGGCGACATCACCCCTCCACTTT. This chain uses TRBV5-1 with TRBJ1-6; possibly TRBD1 for D (5 bases). In germline, CDR1 is SGHRS, CDR2 YFSETQ. The germline V and J ends were trimmed by 7 bases and 10 bases, with 15 bases remaining between them. This CDR3 is 13 amino acids long.

The genes are TRBV25-1 and TRBJ1-6; no clear D gene. V shed 6 bases and J shed 6 bases, with 9 bases lying between them. Germline values: CDR1 MGHDK, CDR2 SYGVNS. CDR3 length equals 13 residues. CDR3 bases: TGTGCCAGCAGGTTAGGCACTAATTCACCCCTCCACTTT. Its translation is CASRLGTNSPLHF.